The rows below give T cell receptor beta chains drawn from one sample of a study of CDR3 diversity in severe acne. TCRdb independently ran MiXCR on the PCR reads; one entry per CDR3 protein. In the table there are roughly 100,000 distinct CDR3 sequences, around 53% of which are singletons. What was sequenced was blood. These receptors originate from a male donor with acne. Both conserved end residues are part of each CDR3. A D gene is named only where the DNA matches it firmly. The size entry is marked missing in some rows and otherwise reads once, few, many or a size class.

V gene: TRBV10-3
clone size: .
D gene: .
CDR3 length: 16
J gene: TRBJ1-3
CDR3 protein: CAISESGQGPGNTIYF
CDR3 DNA: TGTGCCATCAGTGAGTCTGGGCAGGGCCCCGGAAACACCATATATTTT

V gene: TRBV7-2
clone size: few
D gene: TRBD2
CDR3 length: 15
J gene: TRBJ2-7
CDR3 protein: CASSRTSGMSYEQYF
CDR3 DNA: TGTGCCAGCAGCCGAACTAGCGGGATGTCCTACGAGCAGTACTTC

V gene: TRBV7-3
clone size: .
D gene: TRBD1
CDR3 length: 18
J gene: TRBJ2-3
CDR3 protein: CASTLSPTGTGEEDTQYF
CDR3 DNA: TGTGCCAGCACCTTATCCCCCACCGGGACAGGGGAGGAAGATACGCAGTATTTT

V gene: TRBV29-1
clone size: many
D gene: .
CDR3 length: 12
J gene: TRBJ1-1
CDR3 protein: CSVEDPNTEAFF
CDR3 DNA: TGCAGCGTCGAGGACCCGAACACTGAAGCTTTCTTT

V gene: TRBV20-1
clone size: .
D gene: TRBD1
CDR3 length: 15
J gene: TRBJ2-7
CDR3 protein: CSARDPRTGTYEQYF
CDR3 DNA: TGCAGTGCTAGAGATCCTCGGACAGGGACCTACGAGCAGTACTTC

V gene: TRBV6-6
clone size: few
D gene: TRBD2
CDR3 length: 17
J gene: TRBJ2-3
CDR3 protein: CASSYPAGALSTDTQYF
CDR3 DNA: TGTGCCAGCAGTTATCCAGCGGGGGCCCTAAGCACAGATACGCAGTATTTT

V gene: TRBV14
clone size: once
D gene: TRBD1
CDR3 length: 17
J gene: TRBJ1-1
CDR3 protein: CASTSRAGDRGLTEAFF
CDR3 DNA: TGTGCCAGCACTTCAAGGGCCGGGGACAGGGGGCTCACTGAAGCTTTCTTT

V gene: TRBV2
clone size: .
D gene: TRBD2
CDR3 length: 15
J gene: TRBJ2-1
CDR3 protein: CASSEGAGGLYEQFF
CDR3 DNA: TGTGCCAGCAGTGAAGGGGCGGGAGGGCTGTATGAGCAGTTCTTC

V gene: TRBV24-1
clone size: .
D gene: .
CDR3 length: 13
J gene: TRBJ1-2
CDR3 protein: CATSGHLNYGYTF
CDR3 DNA: TGTGCCACCAGCGGGCATCTCAACTATGGCTACACCTTC

V gene: TRBV20-1
clone size: medium-sized
D gene: TRBD2
CDR3 length: 15
J gene: TRBJ2-2
CDR3 protein: CSARGLPRGTGELFF
CDR3 DNA: TGCAGTGCTCGGGGACTACCCCGGGGCACCGGGGAGCTGTTTTTT

V gene: TRBV20-1
clone size: many
D gene: .
CDR3 length: 13
J gene: TRBJ1-1
CDR3 protein: CSARADGNTEAFF
CDR3 DNA: TGCAGTGCAAGAGCGGACGGGAACACTGAAGCTTTCTTT

V gene: TRBV9
clone size: many
D gene: .
CDR3 length: 14
J gene: TRBJ2-2
CDR3 protein: CASSGVFGTGELFF
CDR3 DNA: TGTGCCAGCAGCGGGGTCTTTGGAACCGGGGAGCTGTTTTTT

V gene: TRBV24-1
clone size: many
D gene: TRBD1
CDR3 length: 17
J gene: TRBJ2-1
CDR3 protein: CATSDNRDRGTYNEQFF
CDR3 DNA: TGTGCCACCAGTGACAACCGGGACAGGGGGACTTACAATGAGCAGTTCTTC

V gene: TRBV12-3/TRBV12-4
clone size: few
D gene: TRBD2
CDR3 length: 14
J gene: TRBJ2-5
CDR3 protein: CASSIGGGQETQYF
CDR3 DNA: TGTGCCAGTTCTATTGGGGGGGGCCAAGAGACCCAGTACTTC

V gene: TRBV6-6
clone size: many
D gene: TRBD1
CDR3 length: 14
J gene: TRBJ2-7
CDR3 protein: CASSSGTGLYEQYF
CDR3 DNA: TGTGCCAGCAGTTCCGGGACAGGGTTATACGAGCAGTACTTC

V gene: TRBV5-4
clone size: .
D gene: .
CDR3 length: 14
J gene: TRBJ2-5
CDR3 protein: CASSSQRGQETQYF
CDR3 DNA: TGTGCCAGCAGCTCACAACGGGGGCAAGAGACCCAGTACTTC

V gene: TRBV11-1
clone size: .
D gene: .
CDR3 length: 14
J gene: TRBJ1-1
CDR3 protein: CASSFASENTEAFF
CDR3 DNA: TGTGCCAGCAGCTTTGCCAGCGAGAACACTGAAGCTTTCTTT

V gene: TRBV29-1
clone size: .
D gene: .
CDR3 length: 13
J gene: TRBJ1-2
CDR3 protein: CSVLDSENYGYTF
CDR3 DNA: TGCAGCGTCCTTGACAGTGAGAACTATGGCTACACCTTC

V gene: TRBV10-3
clone size: few
D gene: .
CDR3 length: 12
J gene: TRBJ2-7
CDR3 protein: CASRGDGYEQYF
CDR3 DNA: TGTGCCAGCAGAGGGGACGGCTACGAGCAGTACTTC

V gene: TRBV6-4
clone size: .
D gene: .
CDR3 length: 14
J gene: TRBJ1-1
CDR3 protein: CASSDSSLNTEASF
CDR3 DNA: TGTGCCAGCAGTGACTCCTCCTTGAACACTGAAGCTTCCTTT

V gene: TRBV9
clone size: .
D gene: .
CDR3 length: 16
J gene: TRBJ2-7
CDR3 protein: CASSPTRQASSYEQYF
CDR3 DNA: TGTGCCAGCAGCCCTACCCGACAGGCGAGCTCCTACGAGCAGTACTTC

V gene: TRBV7-3
clone size: .
D gene: .
CDR3 length: 15
J gene: TRBJ2-7
CDR3 protein: CASSLEGVGNYEQYF
CDR3 DNA: TGTGCCAGCAGCTTAGAAGGGGTGGGGAATTACGAGCAGTACTTC

V gene: TRBV12-3/TRBV12-4
clone size: many
D gene: TRBD1
CDR3 length: 15
J gene: TRBJ2-5
CDR3 protein: CASSFGTGGGETQYF
CDR3 DNA: TGTGCCAGCAGTTTCGGGACAGGGGGCGGAGAGACCCAGTACTTC

V gene: TRBV7-9
clone size: .
D gene: TRBD1
CDR3 length: 14
J gene: TRBJ1-5
CDR3 protein: CASNGTGEDQPQHF
CDR3 DNA: TGTGCCAGCAACGGGACAGGGGAGGATCAGCCCCAGCATTTT

V gene: TRBV11-2
clone size: many
D gene: TRBD1
CDR3 length: 16
J gene: TRBJ2-7
CDR3 protein: CASSPLARTGAYEQYF
CDR3 DNA: TGTGCCAGCAGCCCCCTAGCTAGGACAGGGGCCTACGAGCAGTACTTC

V gene: TRBV29-1
clone size: .
D gene: .
CDR3 length: 15
J gene: TRBJ2-6
CDR3 protein: CSVEERSSGANVLTF
CDR3 DNA: TGCAGCGTTGAAGAACGGAGCTCTGGGGCCAACGTCCTGACTTTC

V gene: TRBV9
clone size: .
D gene: .
CDR3 length: 18
J gene: TRBJ2-6
CDR3 protein: CASSQGTTGYSGANVLTF
CDR3 DNA: TGTGCCAGCAGCCAAGGAACTACAGGGTACTCTGGGGCCAACGTCCTGACTTTC

V gene: TRBV30
clone size: few
D gene: .
CDR3 length: 15
J gene: TRBJ1-5
CDR3 protein: CASTRSPLSTDTQHF
CDR3 DNA: TGTGCCTCAACCCGCAGCCCTCTTAGCACAGATACACAGCATTTT

V gene: TRBV7-3
clone size: .
D gene: .
CDR3 length: 13
J gene: TRBJ1-1
CDR3 protein: CASSPWGRTEAFF
CDR3 DNA: TGTGCCAGCTCACCATGGGGCAGGACTGAAGCTTTCTTT

V gene: TRBV14
clone size: .
D gene: .
CDR3 length: 15
J gene: TRBJ2-1
CDR3 protein: CASSPWAVWNNEQFF
CDR3 DNA: TGTGCCAGCAGCCCTTGGGCGGTTTGGAACAATGAGCAGTTCTTC

V gene: TRBV5-1
clone size: many
D gene: .
CDR3 length: 14
J gene: TRBJ2-7
CDR3 protein: CASSWDTGGDEQYF
CDR3 DNA: TGCGCCAGCAGCTGGGACACCGGTGGGGACGAGCAGTACTTC

V gene: TRBV7-3
clone size: .
D gene: TRBD1
CDR3 length: 18
J gene: TRBJ2-6
CDR3 protein: CASSSTGTGVPGANVLTF
CDR3 DNA: TGTGCCAGCAGCTCAACCGGGACAGGGGTCCCTGGGGCCAACGTCCTGACTTTC

V gene: TRBV28
clone size: many
D gene: .
CDR3 length: 15
J gene: TRBJ2-3
CDR3 protein: CASSFQLVGTDTQYF
CDR3 DNA: TGTGCCAGCAGTTTTCAGTTGGTGGGCACAGATACGCAGTATTTT

V gene: TRBV7-9
clone size: .
D gene: TRBD1
CDR3 length: 15
J gene: TRBJ2-7
CDR3 protein: CASSPPGQGIDEQYF
CDR3 DNA: TGTGCCAGCAGCCCGCCGGGACAGGGTATTGACGAGCAGTACTTC

V gene: TRBV7-8
clone size: .
D gene: .
CDR3 length: 15
J gene: TRBJ2-2
CDR3 protein: CASSLAGLNTGELFF
CDR3 DNA: TGTGCCAGCAGCTTAGCAGGACTGAACACCGGGGAGCTGTTTTTT

V gene: TRBV10-3
clone size: .
D gene: .
CDR3 length: 15
J gene: TRBJ1-2
CDR3 protein: CASSGLGTASYGYTF
CDR3 DNA: TGTGCCAGCAGTGGGCTCGGGACGGCTTCCTATGGCTACACCTTC

V gene: TRBV18
clone size: .
D gene: .
CDR3 length: 18
J gene: TRBJ2-7
CDR3 protein: CASSPPRGGGGNSYEQYF
CDR3 DNA: TGTGCCAGCTCACCCCCACGTGGAGGAGGCGGAAACTCCTACGAGCAGTACTTC

V gene: TRBV20-1
clone size: many
D gene: .
CDR3 length: 13
J gene: TRBJ2-7
CDR3 protein: CSARGRSDYEQYF
CDR3 DNA: TGCAGTGCTAGAGGGCGGTCGGACTACGAGCAGTACTTC

V gene: TRBV3-1
clone size: .
D gene: .
CDR3 length: 15
J gene: TRBJ1-2
CDR3 protein: CASSQEISRGLGYTF
CDR3 DNA: TGTGCCAGCAGCCAAGAGATTAGTAGAGGCCTTGGCTACACCTTC

V gene: TRBV20-1
clone size: .
D gene: .
CDR3 length: 15
J gene: TRBJ1-2
CDR3 protein: CSARDWDALGDGYTF
CDR3 DNA: TGCAGTGCTAGAGACTGGGACGCCCTTGGGGATGGCTACACCTTC

V gene: TRBV10-3
clone size: .
D gene: TRBD2
CDR3 length: 17
J gene: TRBJ2-6
CDR3 protein: CATLGLAGGSGANVLTF
CDR3 DNA: TGTGCCACCTTGGGACTAGCGGGAGGATCCGGGGCCAACGTCCTGACTTTC

V gene: TRBV7-9
clone size: .
D gene: TRBD1
CDR3 length: 13
J gene: TRBJ1-2
CDR3 protein: CASSTPGGDGYTF
CDR3 DNA: TGTGCCAGCAGCACCCCAGGGGGCGATGGCTACACCTTC

V gene: TRBV29-1
clone size: once
D gene: TRBD1
CDR3 length: 13
J gene: TRBJ1-4
CDR3 protein: CSVEGTGDEKLFF
CDR3 DNA: TGCAGCGTTGAAGGGACAGGGGATGAAAAACTGTTTTTT

V gene: TRBV2
clone size: .
D gene: TRBD2
CDR3 length: 16
J gene: TRBJ2-5
CDR3 protein: CASSEAPASGSETQYF
CDR3 DNA: TGTGCCAGCAGTGAAGCGCCGGCTAGCGGGAGTGAGACCCAGTACTTC

V gene: TRBV7-3
clone size: .
D gene: TRBD1
CDR3 length: 17
J gene: TRBJ1-2
CDR3 protein: CASSLAGGGTELYGYTF
CDR3 DNA: TGTGCCAGCAGCTTAGCAGGGGGCGGGACGGAACTTTATGGCTACACCTTC

V gene: TRBV5-1
clone size: many
D gene: .
CDR3 length: 16
J gene: TRBJ2-3
CDR3 protein: CASSLGGRFGTDTQYF
CDR3 DNA: TGCGCCAGCAGCTTAGGTGGGAGATTCGGAACAGATACGCAGTATTTT

V gene: TRBV9
clone size: few
D gene: TRBD1
CDR3 length: 16
J gene: TRBJ1-6
CDR3 protein: CASSAGTGGGNSPLHF
CDR3 DNA: TGTGCCAGCAGCGCCGGGACAGGGGGCGGTAATTCACCCCTCCACTTT

V gene: TRBV7-8
clone size: many
D gene: .
CDR3 length: 16
J gene: TRBJ2-7
CDR3 protein: CASSSGPEEDSYEQYF
CDR3 DNA: TGTGCCAGCAGCTCCGGCCCTGAGGAGGACTCCTACGAGCAGTACTTC

V gene: TRBV7-9
clone size: few
D gene: TRBD1
CDR3 length: 14
J gene: TRBJ2-7
CDR3 protein: CASSFDAGGGEQYF
CDR3 DNA: TGTGCCAGCAGCTTTGATGCAGGGGGCGGTGAGCAGTACTTC

V gene: TRBV20-1
clone size: many
D gene: .
CDR3 length: 13
J gene: TRBJ2-7
CDR3 protein: CSARGDTSYEQYF
CDR3 DNA: TGCAGTGCTAGAGGGGACACCTCCTACGAGCAGTACTTC

V gene: TRBV7-3
clone size: many
D gene: TRBD1
CDR3 length: 15
J gene: TRBJ2-1
CDR3 protein: CASSLPGGAYNEQFF
CDR3 DNA: TGTGCCAGCAGCTTGCCAGGGGGCGCGTACAATGAGCAGTTCTTC

V gene: TRBV5-6
clone size: .
D gene: TRBD1
CDR3 length: 17
J gene: TRBJ1-1
CDR3 protein: CASSLDGTAVMNTEAFF
CDR3 DNA: TGTGCCAGCAGCTTGGATGGGACAGCAGTAATGAACACTGAAGCTTTCTTT

V gene: TRBV29-1
clone size: few
D gene: .
CDR3 length: 14
J gene: TRBJ2-7
CDR3 protein: CSVALAHSPLEQYF
CDR3 DNA: TGCAGCGTTGCCCTGGCACACTCTCCTCTCGAGCAGTACTTC

V gene: TRBV10-3
clone size: .
D gene: .
CDR3 length: 13
J gene: TRBJ2-6
CDR3 protein: CAISDGGANVLTF
CDR3 DNA: TGTGCCATCAGTGATGGTGGGGCCAACGTCCTGACTTTC